This T cell receptor (beta chain) appears in the sequencing data of a study of T cells in Graves' hyperthyroidism and ophthalmopathy. Study observations and caveats: Model predictions of ophthalmopathy came a median approximately 6 months before onset.

This clonotype was picked up many times. Its specificity is unknown. Germline CDR1 LGHDT, CDR2 YNNKEL (reference sequence). The CDR3 has 19 residues. Germline trimming cut 4 bases from V and 5 bases from J; bases unmatched to any gene: 15. TCR beta CDR3 region amplification was performed from RNA transcripts. The HTBI primer set was used in a first-round RT-PCR of the TCR CDR3. TCRdb re-derived calls from the multiplex PCR reads in MiXCR, one entry per CDR3 protein. Of a few hundred thousand distinct CDR3 sequences in the sample, around 15% were seen once. This TCR was recovered from a woman between 40 and 55 years old with Graves' hyperthyroidism. Sequenced material: blood. The chain carries TRBV3-1 and TRBJ2-3, with 13 nucleotides matching TRBD2. In DNA form, the CDR3 reads TGTGCCAGCAGCCGAAAACTAGCGGGAGGGTCCTACAAGGGAGATACGCAGTATTTT. This gives the protein CASSRKLAGGSYKGDTQYF.